There are many counts of the clone carrying this T cell receptor beta chain. The germline V gene has CDR1 SGHVS and CDR2 FNYEAQ. V lost 2 bases, J lost 7 bases, and 8 bases lay in between. The CDR3 covers 13 residues. This sample is drawn from a study of early T cells in non-severe SARS-CoV-2 infection. Attached unique molecular identifiers marked individual cDNA molecules. Each CDR3 protein gets one entry after TCRdb re-called the 5' RACE reads with MiXCR. Among 20,000 to 30,000 distinct CDR3 sequences listed, roughly 4% were seen once. Sequencing was carried out using whole blood. The clonotype comes from an adult who was a healthcare worker with PCR-confirmed SARS-CoV-2 infection or an uninfected control (not recorded which). V gene TRBV7-6 combines with J gene TRBJ1-4; D perhaps matches TRBD1 (5 bases). Here the CDR3 reads CASSLTRVEKLFF. The CDR3 DNA reads as TGTGCCAGCAGCTTAACCAGGGTTGAAAAACTGTTTTTT.